This T cell receptor (beta chain) was found in a study of blood T cell repertoires in COVID-19. TCRdb keeps only in-frame clones here, not all; method: immunoSEQ multiplex PCR. The sample has about 140,000 clones, about 90% seen once; the top ten hold about 10%. Recovered Cohort 3 donors showed two negative PCRs, clearance, or symptom resolution. The CDR3 is made up of 14 amino acids. After removal of 4 bases from V and 2 bases from J, the junction contained 3 bases not matched to a gene. Germline values: CDR1 SGHRS, CDR2 YFSETQ. The TCR was taken from a man between 60 and 70 years old who had recovered from COVID-19. Material for sequencing was PBMCs or T cells enriched from blood (not recorded which). The chain employs TRBV5-1 and TRBJ1-1; 9 bases are shared with TRBD1. CDR3 bases: TGCGCCAGCAGCACACAGGGGGCAAACACTGAAGCTTTCTTT. Its translation: CASSTQGANTEAFF.